This T cell receptor (beta chain) was identified in a study of molecular identifiers for immune sequencing clone quantification. At the level of the study: Replicates split RNA from about 20,000 or 100,000 naive CD8 cells five ways, and the researchers sequenced four portions.

Unmatched junction bases numbered 4, after V lost 7 bases and J lost 5 bases. Per the germline V gene, CDR1 is SNHLY and CDR2 is FYNNEI. The CDR3 extends over 13 amino acids. TCRdb recomputed calls from the PCR reads with MiXCR, one row per CDR3 protein. The data hold hundreds of thousands of distinct CDR3 sequences, with 25% observed a single time. This clonotype was seen only a few times. This TCR was sampled from a human donor in good health. Some libraries in this study had Jurkat cell RNA spiked in. The chain uses TRBV2 and TRBJ1-2, with 10 nucleotides matching TRBD1. Sequencing used naive CD8+ T cells from blood, with Jurkat cell RNA spiked in. Regarding subset: FACS-sorted CD8+CD4-CCR7+CD45RA+ naive T cells. This CDR3 reads CASKGQGKYGYTF. CDR3 sequence (DNA): TGTGCCAGCAAGGGACAGGGGAAATATGGCTACACCTTC.